This TCR beta chain was retrieved from a study of CD8 T cells in ankylosing spondylitis. V was pared by 3 bases and J by 0 bases, with 10 bases between. CDR3 size: 15 residues. A single record per CDR3 protein comes from TCRdb applying MiXCR to the 5' RACE reads. The repertoire holds about 130,000 distinct CDR3 sequences, with approximately 10% as singletons. This TCR was recovered from a male donor with ankylosing spondylitis or in good health (not recorded which). The chain uses TRBV12-3 or TRBV12-4 and TRBJ2-3; D not resolved. The sequencing sample was made of blood, either unsorted or a sorted T cell fraction (not recorded which). CDR3: CASSLESYSTDTQYF. The CDR3 coding sequence is TGTGCCAGCAGTTTGGAAAGCTATAGCACAGATACGCAGTATTTT.